This T cell receptor (beta chain) stems from a study of shared T cell receptors in the human thymus. CDR1 MGHRA and CDR2 YSYEKL come from the germline V gene. Germline trimming cut 4 bases from V and 6 bases from J; bases unmatched to any gene: 10. The CDR3 is made up of 16 amino acids. Sequencing was performed with immunoSEQ multiplex PCR; in TCRdb, only in-frame clones are kept and a portion is missing. The sample holds about 540,000 clones, around three quarters seen once. These records were also assigned to another study, of human thymus T cells. That work adds: Thymic material originated from resections removed in the course of corrective heart surgery.

The TCR originated in a boy in the first two years of life with a congenital heart defect. The sequencing input was thymocytes. The chain links TRBV4-1 to TRBJ2-2; 8 positions match TRBD1. The CDR3 spells CASSRRDRQEPGELFF. Here the CDR3 DNA reads TGCGCCAGCAGCCGCCGGGACAGGCAAGAGCCCGGGGAGCTGTTTTTT.